Below are 8 T cell receptor beta chains sequenced from a single sample in a study of MAIT cells during Salmonella Paratyphi A infection. Documented time point: healthy control second sampling, 21 days after first. Flow cytometry identified and sorted MAIT cells as Valpha7.2+ CD161+ T cells. TCRdb recomputed calls from the 5' RACE reads with MiXCR, one row per CDR3 protein. Seen here are hundreds of distinct CDR3 sequences, 39% observed once, and the top ten hold roughly two fifths. The sequenced sample was MAIT cells from PBMCs. These receptors all stem from an adult in good health.

This clonotype was counted a few times. The rearrangement joins TRBV4-3 to TRBJ2-1; 10 nucleotides line up with TRBD2. This CDR3 spans 18 amino acids. J gave up 8 bases and V 1 base, and 14 bases lay outside the gene matches. CDR1 and CDR2 (germline): LGHNA, YSLEER. In DNA form, the CDR3 reads TGCGCCAGCAGCCAAGCGCTAGCGGGAGTCGGAGGGTTGTATGAGCAGTTCTTC. This codes for CASSQALAGVGGLYEQFF.

This clonotype is medium-sized (0.01 to 0.1%) in the sample. The rearrangement uses TRBV20-1 and TRBJ1-5; D gene ambiguous. V lost 2 bases and J lost 5, with 13 bases in between. This CDR3 is built from 14 residues. Germline V gene sequence: CDR1 DFQATT, CDR2 SNEGSKA (reference sequence). In DNA form, the CDR3 reads TGCAGTGCTAGACAGGCCCTTGAGTATCAGCCCCAGCATTTT. This sequence encodes CSARQALEYQPQHF.

In the case of this clonotype: One junction end does not reproduce the germline sequence, and a read error may be involved. The chain carries TRBV20-1 and TRBJ2-7, with D perhaps matching TRBD1 or TRBD2 (5 bases each). The CDR3 loop spans 13 amino acids. Germline CDR1 DFQATT, CDR2 SNEGSKA (reference sequence). CDR3 sequence (DNA): TGCAGTGCGAGAGGGCCGACAGACTACGAGCAGTACTTC. It codes for CSARGPTDYEQYF.

With regard to this clonotype: At one end the junction does not follow the germline gene, possibly because of a read error. The V and J genes are TRBV6-4 and TRBJ2-1, with 13 bases matching TRBD2. The CDR3 runs 15 residues. CDR1 is MRHNA and CDR2 is SNTAGT in the germline V gene. In nucleotides, the CDR3 is TGTGCCATCAGTCCCGGGACTAGCGGGGCAGATGAGCAGTTCTTC. It codes for CAISPGTSGADEQFF.

V gene TRBV4-1 combines with J gene TRBJ2-1, with D tentatively TRBD2 (5 bases). The CDR3 extends over 14 amino acids. V was pared by 4 bases and J by 3 bases, with 10 bases between. From germline, CDR1 is MGHRA and CDR2 YSYEKL. In nucleotides, the CDR3 is TGCGCCAGCAGCCCAGGACGGGACTACAATGAGCAGTTCTTC. Encoded protein: CASSPGRDYNEQFF.

This clonotype is hyperexpanded (1% or more). The chain employs TRBV20-1 and TRBJ2-2, with 11 bases matching TRBD2. V lost 0 bases and J lost 3; bases outside the gene matches: 3. The CDR3 spans 16 residues. Looked up from germline, CDR1 is DFQATT and CDR2 is SNEGSKA (reference sequence). CDR3 in amino acids: CSARDLAGGDTGELFF. In nucleotides, the CDR3 is TGCAGTGCTAGAGATTTAGCGGGAGGGGACACCGGGGAGCTGTTTTTT.

This clonotype appeared a few times. V usage is TRBV12-3 or TRBV12-4 and J usage is TRBJ2-7, with 11 bases aligning to TRBD2. The CDR3 extends over 16 amino acids. With 7 bases clipped from V and 4 bases from J, the junction kept 12 bases outside the gene matches. The CDR3 nucleotides read TGTGCCAGCACTCCCTCACCGGGACTAGCGGTTTACGAGCAGTACTTC. It translates to CASTPSPGLAVYEQYF.

V is TRBV7-2 and J is TRBJ1-1; 10 positions match TRBD1. Germline lookup yields CDR1 SGHTA and CDR2 FQGNSA. This CDR3 contains 16 residues. V was clipped by 4 bases and J by 2 bases; unmatched bases: 7. The CDR3: CASSSRDRGSNTEAFF. In DNA, the CDR3 is TGTGCCAGCAGCTCCCGGGACAGGGGCTCCAACACTGAAGCTTTCTTT.